This T cell receptor beta chain was profiled in a study of Graves' ophthalmopathy and Graves' hyperthyroidism. Additional autoimmune diseases, uncontrolled infections, pregnancy or lactation disqualified patients. Germline lookup yields CDR1 MNHNS and CDR2 SASEGT. Trimming took off 5 bases at V and 1 base at J, with 14 bases between the two ends. This CDR3 is built from 15 residues. RNA transcripts yielded amplified TCR beta CDR3 regions. The workflow started with a first-round RT-PCR run with HTBI primers and then moved on to a second-round multiplex PCR. TCRdb fed the multiplex PCR reads into MiXCR, producing one record per CDR3 protein. The top ten hold roughly 11% of the sample, which has over a million distinct CDR3 sequences, less than 45% seen once.

Sequencing input: peripheral blood or thyroid tissue (not recorded which). The source is an adult man with Graves' hyperthyroidism. The rearrangement uses TRBV6-1 and TRBJ1-1; D uncertain. In DNA, the CDR3 is TGTGCCAGCAGTTACTCCCCCCTAGGGAACACTGAAGCTTTCTTT. Protein sequence: CASSYSPLGNTEAFF.